The following is a T cell receptor (beta chain) sequence with its context. Libraries were prepared by immunoSEQ multiplex PCR; TCRdb keeps only in-frame clonotypes and omits some of them. The profile shows 200,000 to 300,000 clones, roughly 86% of them singletons. This sample was taken from a study of blood T cell repertoires in COVID-19. Recruitment covered roughly 24 US areas and drew participants whose ages spanned roughly 18 to 100 years. Germline lookup yields CDR1 SNHLY and CDR2 FYNNEI. The CDR3 loop spans 16 amino acids. Unmatched junction bases numbered 10, after V lost 2 bases and J lost 4 bases.

The receptor comes from a woman under 40 with acute COVID-19. Sequenced input: PBMCs or T cells enriched from blood (not recorded which). The chain recombines TRBV2 with TRBJ1-2; 7 bases fit TRBD1. The CDR3 sequence: CASSEPEDRPSYGYTF. The CDR3 DNA is TGTGCCAGCAGTGAACCAGAGGACAGGCCGTCCTATGGCTACACCTTC.